Described below is a single T cell receptor (beta chain) sequence and its context. Its antigen remains undetermined. No base-level quality is on record; no much larger clone is a single base apart. The germline V gene encodes CDR1 DFQATT and CDR2 SNEGSKA (reference sequence). V has 3 bases trimmed and J has 4 bases trimmed; junction bases matching no gene number 8. Its CDR3 holds 15 amino acids, cysteine through phenylalanine. The read is trimmed to its CDR3 DNA, 45 bases read in frame from base 1. The data derive from a study of post-analysis software for immune sequencing data (dated by TCRdb to between 2015 and 2016). Regarding the research as a whole: Recorded disease courses included relapsing-remitting, secondary progressive and progressive-relapsing multiple sclerosis, with some patients lacking subtype annotation. Patient repertoires were compared against 11 previously published healthy control repertoires from donors aged roughly 6 to 26 years. A subset of samples was prepared in parallel using single-end sample barcoding, then pooled and co-amplified after Illumina adapter ligation. What the authors observed across the whole study: The control group was slightly older than the multiple sclerosis patient group. Direct clustering with F measure showed strong co-clustering of samples prepared in the same batch, prompting a batch-effect correction. Significantly higher frequencies in patients than in controls were found for five or six TRBV segments, including TRBV5-6, TRBV5-1 and TRBV20-1. Normalized Chao1 diversity was significantly lower in multiple sclerosis patients than controls, suggesting substantial peripheral T-cell clonal expansion.

Explained via the paper, the time point label denotes: second blood draw from one MS patient after hematopoietic stem cell transplantation. TCR beta repertoires were profiled from peripheral blood of about a dozen young patients with multiple sclerosis to demonstrate the VDJtools post-analysis software. The multiple sclerosis patients were children and adolescents ranging in age from about 6 to 17 years. Receptor amplification or capture employed PCR. The sample was run on an Illumina HiSeq 2500. Unique molecular identifiers were incorporated into TCR beta cDNA libraries to reduce PCR and sequencing biases. Per 1 to 10 million input T cells, approximately 500,000 cDNA molecules were obtained, such that each molecule approximated one T cell. The patient libraries were prepared and sequenced using the same protocol as the earlier healthy control dataset. Within a given batch, samples were prepared together, multiplexed and sequenced on the same HiSeq lane. Processing in the source paper ran as follows. Raw barcoded reads were processed with MIGEC, discarding single-read molecular identifier groups before consensus assembly and CDR3 extraction. Clonotype tables were post-analysed with VDJtools, normalizing diversity by down-sampling all datasets to the smallest sample size. In repertoire overlap clustering, CDR3 amino acid sequences, but not nucleotide sequences, were matched to correct batch-related cross-sample contamination. TCRdb reprocessed the public reads (quality trimming at Q25 with fastp, clone calling with MiXCR) and kept in-frame beta chains. CDR3 protein sequences are deduplicated, and each keeps its most common genes and DNA. The V and J calls and clone size come from TCRdb's table, not from the authors' own analysis. The sample data list some 160,000 distinct CDR3 sequences, and about 37% of these were observed just once. The ten largest clonotypes hold under 30% of the sample.

The chain is encoded by TRBV20-1 joined to TRBJ2-3; 9 bases in between match TRBD2. The origin of this receptor is a girl between 5 and 17 years old with multiple sclerosis. Donor details come from another sample of the same person, matched by shared clones. Material: blood, obtained after autologous hematopoietic stem cell transplantation. The bases are TGCAGTGCTAGTTCGCGGGAGGGCCCTCCAGATACGCAGTATTTT. Translated, it gives CSASSREGPPDTQYF.